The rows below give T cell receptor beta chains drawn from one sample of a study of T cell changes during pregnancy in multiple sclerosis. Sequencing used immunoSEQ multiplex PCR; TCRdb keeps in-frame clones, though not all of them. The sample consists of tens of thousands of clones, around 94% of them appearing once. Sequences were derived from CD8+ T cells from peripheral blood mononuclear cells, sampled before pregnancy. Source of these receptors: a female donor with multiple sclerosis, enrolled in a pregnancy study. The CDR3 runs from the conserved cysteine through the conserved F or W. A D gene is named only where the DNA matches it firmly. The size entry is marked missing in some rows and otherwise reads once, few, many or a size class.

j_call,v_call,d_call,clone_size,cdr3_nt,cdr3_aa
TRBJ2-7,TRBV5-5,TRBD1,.,TGTGCCAGCAGCTTGAGGTGGGACAGGGGGCCCCCCTCCTACGAGCAGTACTTC,CASSLRWDRGPPSYEQYF
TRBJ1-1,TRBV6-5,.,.,TGTGCCAGCAGTCACCGCGGGGTTATGAACACTGAAGCTTTCTTT,CASSHRGVMNTEAFF
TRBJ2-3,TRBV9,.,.,TGTGCCAGCAGCGCCTCGGGTACGCAGTATTTT,CASSASGTQYF
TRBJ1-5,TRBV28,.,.,TGTGCCAGCAGTTTATCTTATTATGGGGGGGGGCAAAGCAATCAGCCCCAGCATTTT,CASSLSYYGGGQSNQPQHF
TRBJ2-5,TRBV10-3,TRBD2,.,TGTGCCATCAGTGAGTCGGGACTAGCGGAGCCCTCTGTCGTTGAGACCCAGTACTTC,CAISESGLAEPSVVETQYF
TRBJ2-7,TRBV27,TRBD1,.,TGTGCCAGCAGGAGGACAGGGGGCGAGCAGTACTTC,CASRRTGGEQYF
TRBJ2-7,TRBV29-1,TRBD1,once,TGCAGCGCGTGGGGGACAGGGATCTACGAGCAGTACTTC,CSAWGTGIYEQYF
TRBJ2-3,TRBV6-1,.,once,TGTGCCAGCAGCCCGTATTTTAGCACAGATACGCAGTATTTT,CASSPYFSTDTQYF
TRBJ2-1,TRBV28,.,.,TGTGCCAGCAAGACGTGGACAGATCAGGATGAGCAGTTCTTC,CASKTWTDQDEQFF
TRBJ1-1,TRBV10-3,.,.,TGTGCCATCAGTGAGTCGGGGGGAGGGATGAACACTGAAGCTTTCTTT,CAISESGGGMNTEAFF